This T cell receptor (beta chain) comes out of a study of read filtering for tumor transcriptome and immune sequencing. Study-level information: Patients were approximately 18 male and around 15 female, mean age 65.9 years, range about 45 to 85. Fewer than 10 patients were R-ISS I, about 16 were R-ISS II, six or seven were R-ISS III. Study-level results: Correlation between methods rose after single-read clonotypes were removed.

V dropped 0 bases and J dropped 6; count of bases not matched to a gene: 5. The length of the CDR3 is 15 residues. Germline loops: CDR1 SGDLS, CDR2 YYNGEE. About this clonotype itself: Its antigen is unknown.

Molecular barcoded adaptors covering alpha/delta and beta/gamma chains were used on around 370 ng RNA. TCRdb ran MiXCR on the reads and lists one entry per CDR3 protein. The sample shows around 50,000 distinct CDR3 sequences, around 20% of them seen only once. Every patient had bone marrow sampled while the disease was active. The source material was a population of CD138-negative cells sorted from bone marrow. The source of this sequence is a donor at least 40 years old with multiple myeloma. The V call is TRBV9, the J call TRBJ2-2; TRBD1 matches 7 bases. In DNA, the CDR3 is TGTGCCAGCAGCGTAGGACAGGGTCTAGCCGGGGAGCTGTTTTTT. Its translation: CASSVGQGLAGELFF. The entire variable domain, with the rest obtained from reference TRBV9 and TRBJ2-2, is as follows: DSGVTQTPKHLITATGQRVTLRCSPRSGDLSVYWYQQSLDQGLQFLIQYYNGEERAKGNILERFSAQQFPDLHSELNLSSLELGDSALYFCASSVGQGLAGELFFGEGSRLTVL.